Sequencing of this TCR beta chain was carried out in a study of blood T cell repertoires in COVID-19. Study as a whole: Material from acute and convalescent COVID-19 was sourced from the United States, Italy and Spain.

Source study methods: Nucleated cell number was recorded as an estimate derived from reference gene primer amplification. Libraries were prepared by immunoSEQ multiplex PCR; TCRdb keeps only in-frame clonotypes and omits some of them. For V, J and clone size, that table is used; D and trimming come from the DNA. The table lists about 200,000 clones, roughly 80% of them singletons. Patients from Seattle were sampled longitudinally, starting during active infection. V lost 4 bases and J lost 6, with 12 bases in between. CDR3 length equals 14 residues. CDR1 is KGHDR, CDR2 SFDVKD, per germline. This TCR was recovered from a woman over 75 with COVID-19, enrolled during active disease. This chain joins TRBV24-1 and TRBJ1-5, with D tentatively TRBD1 (6 bases). Sample: peripheral blood. The CDR3: CATSDSGQIQPQHF. The CDR3 coding sequence is TGTGCCACCAGTGACTCTGGACAGATTCAGCCCCAGCATTTT.